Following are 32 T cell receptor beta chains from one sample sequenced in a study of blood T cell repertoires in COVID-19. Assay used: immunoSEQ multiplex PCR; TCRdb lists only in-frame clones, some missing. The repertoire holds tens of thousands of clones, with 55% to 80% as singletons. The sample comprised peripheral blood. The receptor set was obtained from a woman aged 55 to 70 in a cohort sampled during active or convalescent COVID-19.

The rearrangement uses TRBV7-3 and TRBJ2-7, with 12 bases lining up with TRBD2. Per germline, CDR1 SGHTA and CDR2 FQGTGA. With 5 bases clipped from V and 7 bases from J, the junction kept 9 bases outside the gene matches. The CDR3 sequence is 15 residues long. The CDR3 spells CASSPGTSGLEEQYF. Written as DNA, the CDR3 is TGTGCCAGCAGCCCCGGGACTAGCGGGTTGGAAGAGCAGTACTTC. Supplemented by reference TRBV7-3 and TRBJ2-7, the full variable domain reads GAGVSQTPSNKVTEKGKYVELRCDPISGHTALYWYRQSLGQGPEFLIYFQGTGAADDSGLPNDRFFAVRPEGSVSTLKIQRTERGDSAVYLCASSPGTSGLEEQYFGPGTRLTVT.

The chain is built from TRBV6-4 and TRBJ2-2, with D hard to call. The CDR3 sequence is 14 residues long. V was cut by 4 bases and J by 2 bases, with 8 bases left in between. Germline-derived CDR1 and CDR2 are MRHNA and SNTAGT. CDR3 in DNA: TGTGCCAGCAGTGCGGAACTAAACACCGGGGAGCTGTTTTTT. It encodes CASSAELNTGELFF.

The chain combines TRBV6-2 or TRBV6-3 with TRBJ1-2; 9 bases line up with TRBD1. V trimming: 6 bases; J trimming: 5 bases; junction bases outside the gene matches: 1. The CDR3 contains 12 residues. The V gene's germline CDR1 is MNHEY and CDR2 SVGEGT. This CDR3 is CASSDRGYGYTF. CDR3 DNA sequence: TGTGCCAGCAGCGACAGGGGGTATGGCTACACCTTC.

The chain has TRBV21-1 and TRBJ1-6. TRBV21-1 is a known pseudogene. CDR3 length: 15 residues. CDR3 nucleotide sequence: TGTGCCAGCACCGAAAAATCAAGGGAGAATTCACCCCTCCACTTT. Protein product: CASTEKSRENSPLHF.

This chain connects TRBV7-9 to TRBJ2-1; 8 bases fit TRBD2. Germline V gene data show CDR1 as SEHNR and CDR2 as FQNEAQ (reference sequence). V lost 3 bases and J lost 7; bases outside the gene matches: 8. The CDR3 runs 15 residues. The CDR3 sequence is CASSFGGGPANEQFF. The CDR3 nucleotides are TGTGCCAGCAGCTTCGGGGGGGGCCCGGCGAATGAGCAGTTCTTC. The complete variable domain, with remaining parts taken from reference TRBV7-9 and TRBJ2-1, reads DTGVSQNPRHKITKRGQNVTFRCDPISEHNRLYWYRQTLGQGPEFLTYFQNEAQLEKSRLLSDRFSAERPKGSFSTLEIQRTEQGDSAMYLCASSFGGGPANEQFFGPGTRLTVL.

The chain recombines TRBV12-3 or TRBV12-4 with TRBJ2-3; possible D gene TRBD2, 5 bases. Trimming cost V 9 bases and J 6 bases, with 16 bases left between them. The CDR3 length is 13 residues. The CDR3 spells CASGGWVTDTQYF. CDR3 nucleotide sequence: TGTGCCAGTGGAGGTTGGGTAACCGATACGCAGTATTTT.

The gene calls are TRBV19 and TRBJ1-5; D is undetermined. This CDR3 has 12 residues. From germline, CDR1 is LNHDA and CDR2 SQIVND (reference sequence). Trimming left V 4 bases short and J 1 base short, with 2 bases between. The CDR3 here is CASSTSNQPQHF. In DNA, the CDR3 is TGTGCCAGTAGTACGAGCAATCAGCCCCAGCATTTT.

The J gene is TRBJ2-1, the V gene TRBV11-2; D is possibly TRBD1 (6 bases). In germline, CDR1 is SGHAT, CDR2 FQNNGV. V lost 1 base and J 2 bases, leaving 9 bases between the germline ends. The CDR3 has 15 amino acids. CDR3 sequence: CASSLGQAPYNEQFF. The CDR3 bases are TGTGCCAGCAGCTTAGGACAGGCCCCCTACAATGAGCAGTTCTTC.

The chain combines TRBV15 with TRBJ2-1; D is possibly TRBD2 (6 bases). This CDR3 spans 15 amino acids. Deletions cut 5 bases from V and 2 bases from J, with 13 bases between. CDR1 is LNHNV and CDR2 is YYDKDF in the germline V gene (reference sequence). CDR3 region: CATSRGDSTYNEQFF. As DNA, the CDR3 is TGTGCCACCAGCCGAGGGGACTCGACCTACAATGAGCAGTTCTTC.

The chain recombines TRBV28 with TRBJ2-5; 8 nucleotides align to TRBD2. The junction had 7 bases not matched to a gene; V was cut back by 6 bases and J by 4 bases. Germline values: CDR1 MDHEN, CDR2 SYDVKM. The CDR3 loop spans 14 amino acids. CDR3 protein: CASRTQAGAETQYF. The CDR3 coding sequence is TGTGCCAGCAGAACCCAAGCGGGGGCAGAGACCCAGTACTTC.

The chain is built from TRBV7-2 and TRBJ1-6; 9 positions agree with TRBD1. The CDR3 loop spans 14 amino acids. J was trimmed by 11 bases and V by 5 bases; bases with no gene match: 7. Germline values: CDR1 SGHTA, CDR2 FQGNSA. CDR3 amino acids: CASSQGQGTPPLHF. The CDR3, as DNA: TGTGCCAGCAGCCAGGGACAGGGCACTCCACCCCTCCACTTT.

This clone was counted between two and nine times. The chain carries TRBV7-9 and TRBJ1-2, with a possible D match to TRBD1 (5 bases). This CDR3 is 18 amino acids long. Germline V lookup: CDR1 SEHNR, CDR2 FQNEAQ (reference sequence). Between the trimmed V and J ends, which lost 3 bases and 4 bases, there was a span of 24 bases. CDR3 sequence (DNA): TGTGCCAGCAGCTTTCTTGGGGCACGCCCCGAGGTCGGCTATGGCTACACCTTC. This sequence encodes CASSFLGARPEVGYGYTF.

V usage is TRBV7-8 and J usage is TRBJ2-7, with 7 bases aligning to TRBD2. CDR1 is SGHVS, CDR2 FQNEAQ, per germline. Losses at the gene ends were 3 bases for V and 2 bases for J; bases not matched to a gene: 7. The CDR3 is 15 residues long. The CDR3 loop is CASSFRLAGTYEQYF. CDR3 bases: TGTGCCAGCAGCTTCAGACTAGCTGGGACCTACGAGCAGTACTTC.

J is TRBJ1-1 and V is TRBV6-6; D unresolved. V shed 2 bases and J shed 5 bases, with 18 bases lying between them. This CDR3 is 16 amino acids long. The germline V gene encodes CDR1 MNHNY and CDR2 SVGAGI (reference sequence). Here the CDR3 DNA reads TGTGCCAGCAGTTACCGGACTGCCTGGAGTTTAACTGAAGCTTTCTTT. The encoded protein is CASSYRTAWSLTEAFF.

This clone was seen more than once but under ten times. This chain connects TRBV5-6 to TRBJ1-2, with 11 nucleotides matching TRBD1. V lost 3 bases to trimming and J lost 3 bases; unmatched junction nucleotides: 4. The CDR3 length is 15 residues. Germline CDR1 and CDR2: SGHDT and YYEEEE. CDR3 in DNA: TGTGCCAGCAGCTCTGGGACAGGGGGTCACTATGGCTACACCTTC. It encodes CASSSGTGGHYGYTF.

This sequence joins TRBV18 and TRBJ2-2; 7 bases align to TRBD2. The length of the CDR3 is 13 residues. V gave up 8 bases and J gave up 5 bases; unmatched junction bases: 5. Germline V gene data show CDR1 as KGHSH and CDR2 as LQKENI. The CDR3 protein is CASPSGITGELFF. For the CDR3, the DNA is TGTGCCAGCCCAAGCGGGATAACCGGGGAGCTGTTTTTT.

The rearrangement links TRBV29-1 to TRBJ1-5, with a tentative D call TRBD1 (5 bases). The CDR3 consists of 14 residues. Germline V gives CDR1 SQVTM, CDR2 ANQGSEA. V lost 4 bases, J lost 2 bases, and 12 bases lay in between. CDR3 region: CSVVSGGGNQPQHF. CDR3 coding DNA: TGCAGCGTTGTAAGCGGGGGTGGCAATCAGCCCCAGCATTTT.

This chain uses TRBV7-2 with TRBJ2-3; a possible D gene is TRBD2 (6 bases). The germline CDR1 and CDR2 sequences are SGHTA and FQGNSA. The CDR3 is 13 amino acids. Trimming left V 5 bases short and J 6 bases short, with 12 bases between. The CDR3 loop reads CASSRLGPDTQYF. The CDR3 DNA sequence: TGTGCCAGCAGCCGACTAGGGCCCGATACGCAGTATTTT.

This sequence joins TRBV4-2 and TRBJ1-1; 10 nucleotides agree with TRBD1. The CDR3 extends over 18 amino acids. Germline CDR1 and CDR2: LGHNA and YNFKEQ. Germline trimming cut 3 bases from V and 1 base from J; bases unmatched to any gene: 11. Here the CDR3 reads CASSHYRTGGRENTEAFF. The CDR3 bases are TGTGCCAGCAGCCATTACCGGACAGGGGGAAGAGAGAACACTGAAGCTTTCTTT.

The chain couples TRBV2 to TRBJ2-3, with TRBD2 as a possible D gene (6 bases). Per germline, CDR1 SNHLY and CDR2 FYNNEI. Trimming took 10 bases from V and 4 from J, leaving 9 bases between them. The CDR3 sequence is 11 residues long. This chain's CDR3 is CATRLADTQYF. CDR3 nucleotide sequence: TGTGCCACTAGACTAGCAGATACGCAGTATTTT.

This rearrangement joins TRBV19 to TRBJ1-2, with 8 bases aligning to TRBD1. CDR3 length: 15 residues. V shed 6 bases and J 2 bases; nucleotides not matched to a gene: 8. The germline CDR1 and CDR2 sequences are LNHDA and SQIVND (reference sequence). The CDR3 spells CASRREGQANYGYTF. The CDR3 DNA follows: TGTGCCAGTAGAAGGGAGGGACAGGCCAACTATGGCTACACCTTC.

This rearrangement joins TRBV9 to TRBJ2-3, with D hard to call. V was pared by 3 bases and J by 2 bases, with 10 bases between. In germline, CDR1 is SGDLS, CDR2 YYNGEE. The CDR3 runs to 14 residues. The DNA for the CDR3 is TGTGCCAGCAGCGCAGTACAGTTCACAGATACGCAGTATTTT. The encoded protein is CASSAVQFTDTQYF.

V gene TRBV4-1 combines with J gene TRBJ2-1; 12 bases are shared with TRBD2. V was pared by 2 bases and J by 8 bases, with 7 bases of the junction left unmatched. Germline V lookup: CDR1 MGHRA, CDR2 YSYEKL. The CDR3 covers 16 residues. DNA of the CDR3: TGCGCCAGCAGCCAATATCTAGCGGGGGGGCCACATGAGCAGTTCTTC. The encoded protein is CASSQYLAGGPHEQFF.

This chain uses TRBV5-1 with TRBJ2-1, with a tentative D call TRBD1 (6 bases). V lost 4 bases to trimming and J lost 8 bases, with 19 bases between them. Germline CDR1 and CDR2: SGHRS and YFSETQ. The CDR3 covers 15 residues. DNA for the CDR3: TGCGCCAGCAGCCAAATAAGGGGGTCTTGGGATGAGCAGTTCTTC. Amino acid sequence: CASSQIRGSWDEQFF.

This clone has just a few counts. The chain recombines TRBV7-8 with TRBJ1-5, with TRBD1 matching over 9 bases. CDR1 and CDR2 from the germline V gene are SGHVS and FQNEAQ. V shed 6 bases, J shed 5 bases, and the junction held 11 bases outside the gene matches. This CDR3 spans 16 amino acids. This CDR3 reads CASSIGTGNNDQPQHF. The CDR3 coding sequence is TGTGCCAGCAGTATCGGGACAGGGAACAATGATCAGCCCCAGCATTTT.

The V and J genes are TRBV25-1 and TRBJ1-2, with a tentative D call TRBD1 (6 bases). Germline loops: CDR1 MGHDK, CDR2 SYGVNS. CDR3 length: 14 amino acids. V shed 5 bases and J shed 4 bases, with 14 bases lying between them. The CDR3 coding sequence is TGTGCCAGCAGTCGAGGGGGGGGAGGCTATGGCTACACCTTC. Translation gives CASSRGGGGYGYTF.

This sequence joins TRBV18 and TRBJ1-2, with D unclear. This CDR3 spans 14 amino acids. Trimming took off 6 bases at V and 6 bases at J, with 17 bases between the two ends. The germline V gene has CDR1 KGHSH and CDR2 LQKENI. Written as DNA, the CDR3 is TGTGCCAGCTCCCCGACCGGGGAAGGAAATGGCTACACCTTC. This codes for CASSPTGEGNGYTF. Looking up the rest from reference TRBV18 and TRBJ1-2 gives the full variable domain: NAGVMQNPRHLVRRRGQEARLRCSPMKGHSHVYWYRQLPEEGLKFMVYLQKENIIDESGMPKERFSAEFPKEGPSILRIQQVVRGDSAAYFCASSPTGEGNGYTFGSGTRLTVV.

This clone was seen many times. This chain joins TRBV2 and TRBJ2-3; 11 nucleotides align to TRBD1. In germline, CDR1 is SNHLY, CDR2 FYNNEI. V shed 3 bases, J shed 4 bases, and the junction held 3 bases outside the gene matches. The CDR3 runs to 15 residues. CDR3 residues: CASSEGTGGPDTQYF. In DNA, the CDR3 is TGTGCCAGCAGTGAGGGGACAGGGGGTCCAGATACGCAGTATTTT. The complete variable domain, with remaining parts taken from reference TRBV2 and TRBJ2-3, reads EPEVTQTPSHQVTQMGQEVILRCVPISNHLYFYWYRQILGQKVEFLVSFYNNEISEKSEIFDDQFSVERPDGSNFTLKIRSTKLEDSAMYFCASSEGTGGPDTQYFGPGTRLTVL.

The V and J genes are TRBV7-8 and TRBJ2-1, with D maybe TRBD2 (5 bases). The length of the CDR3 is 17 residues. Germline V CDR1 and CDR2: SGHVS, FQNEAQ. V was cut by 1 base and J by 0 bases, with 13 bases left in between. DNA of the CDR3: TGTGCCAGCAGCTTAGGTCGAGCGGTTAGCTCCTACAATGAGCAGTTCTTC. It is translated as CASSLGRAVSSYNEQFF.

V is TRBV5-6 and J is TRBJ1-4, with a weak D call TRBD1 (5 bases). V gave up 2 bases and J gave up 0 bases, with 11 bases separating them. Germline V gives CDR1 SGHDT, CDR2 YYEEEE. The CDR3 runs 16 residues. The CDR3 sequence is CASSLLGEATNEKLFF. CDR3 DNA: TGTGCCAGCAGCTTATTGGGGGAGGCAACTAATGAAAAACTGTTTTTT.

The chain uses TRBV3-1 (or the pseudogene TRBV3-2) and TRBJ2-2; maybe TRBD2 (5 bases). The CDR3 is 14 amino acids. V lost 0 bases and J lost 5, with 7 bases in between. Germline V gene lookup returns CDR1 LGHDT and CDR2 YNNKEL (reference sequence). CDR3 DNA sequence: TGTGCCAGCAGCCAAGATAGGACTACCGGGGAGCTGTTTTTT. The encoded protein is CASSQDRTTGELFF.

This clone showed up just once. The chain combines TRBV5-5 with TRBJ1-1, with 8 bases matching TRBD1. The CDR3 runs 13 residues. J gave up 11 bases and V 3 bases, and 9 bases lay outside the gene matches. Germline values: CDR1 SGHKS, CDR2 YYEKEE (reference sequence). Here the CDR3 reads CASSSPGGIGAFF. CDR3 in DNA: TGTGCCAGCAGCTCGCCAGGGGGCATAGGGGCTTTCTTT.